The rows below give T cell receptor beta chains drawn from one sample of a study of PD-1 blockade in classical Hodgkin lymphoma. Data came from immunoSEQ multiplex PCR; TCRdb stores just in-frame clones and leaves some out. The data hold tens of thousands of clones, with roughly 88% observed a single time. Here the sequenced sample was peripheral blood mononuclear cells (PBMCs), taken before the fourth cycle of nivolumab. Receptors were obtained from a human donor with classical Hodgkin lymphoma. Each CDR3 is given with its conserved first and last residue. The D gene is left open where the match is weak. The size of a clone is reported for some rows only, either as once, few or many, or as a class for expanded clones.

D	V	size	CDR3
-	TRBV30	once	CASTGVGGKNIQYF
TRBD2	TRBV11-2	-	CASSLREGSSYEQYF
TRBD2	TRBV2	-	CASGPTSGAYEQYF
-	TRBV11-2	-	CASSLVRWGTEAFF
-	TRBV5-8	-	CASSNRVGGPYEQYF
-	TRBV5-8	-	CASSFGPAYTF
TRBD1	TRBV2	-	CASQARQGAYEQYF
TRBD2	TRBV4-2	-	CASSLAGGPELFF
-	TRBV12-5	-	CASGLRGASGNTIYF
TRBD1	TRBV2	-	CASRLRGRDYTF
-	TRBV19	-	CASSMSLGARDTEAFF
-	TRBV2	-	CASSAAGAWSQPQHF
-	TRBV10-3	-	CAISDGTGVEQYF
TRBD2	TRBV18	-	CASSPPTSGGEYISYNEQFF
-	TRBV5-6	-	CASSLGYLQGLAYEQYF
TRBD2	TRBV5-6	once	CASRVLFGGSADTQYF
-	TRBV19	once	CARDVYEQYF
TRBD2	TRBV5-1	-	CASSLGGRYNEQFF
TRBD2	TRBV6-5	-	CASSYLSGGRDTQYF
-	TRBV18	-	CASSPPIRGDYNEQFF
-	TRBV29-1	-	CSVEEHRSYGYTF
TRBD2	TRBV25-1	-	CASRTLLVAGGSTDTQYF
-	TRBV5-4	-	CASSLARAYEQYF
-	TRBV5-8	-	CASSLSAGAGANVLTF
-	TRBV13	-	CASSPAQGMWKYEQYF
-	TRBV21-1	-	CASSKDEDGGRGLNQYF
-	TRBV19	-	CASSMSPGLYEQYF
-	TRBV7-9	few	CASSPPRETQYF
TRBD1	TRBV27	-	CASSFERDREGNTEAFF
-	TRBV19	-	CASSTGPGNTDTQYF
TRBD1	TRBV5-1	-	CASSEGQGAFAKQFF
-	TRBV29-1	once	CSARQHLGSGNTIYF
-	TRBV6-5	-	CASSYHSVRQSYEQYF
-	TRBV6-4	-	CASSAGTYSGANVLTF
-	TRBV9	-	CASSVRGDDSSYEQYF
-	TRBV7-6	-	CASSLVHTSYNEQFF
-	TRBV10-1	few	CASSDSNVLTF
-	TRBV10-3	-	CAISESNRGGEQYF
-	TRBV9	-	CASSVQGGSYNEQFF
TRBD1	TRBV9	few	CASSAGTGYGYTF
-	TRBV6-1	-	CASSVGRKNTEAFF
-	TRBV10-3	-	CAIGRAVPYEQYF
-	TRBV6-1	-	CASSPKGESGGYTF
-	TRBV6-5	-	CASSYYRGQNYGYTF
-	TRBV2	-	CASSETDSNQPQHF
TRBD2	TRBV5-1	-	CASSPGLAPQFF
-	TRBV7-9	-	CASSWDIFQSSYNSPLHF
TRBD1	TRBV6-6	-	CASSYSQGAGNTIYF
TRBD1	TRBV15	-	CATSGTGVHEQYF
-	TRBV19	-	CASSILQGNQPQHF
-	TRBV2	-	CASKGFEAFF
TRBD1	TRBV28	-	CASSLPGQGRTEF
-	TRBV7-9	-	CASSSLEGVGFYEQYF
TRBD1	TRBV5-1	-	CASSSPKGGASEKLFF
TRBD2	TRBV11-2	once	CASSFLDGGDGTYEQYF